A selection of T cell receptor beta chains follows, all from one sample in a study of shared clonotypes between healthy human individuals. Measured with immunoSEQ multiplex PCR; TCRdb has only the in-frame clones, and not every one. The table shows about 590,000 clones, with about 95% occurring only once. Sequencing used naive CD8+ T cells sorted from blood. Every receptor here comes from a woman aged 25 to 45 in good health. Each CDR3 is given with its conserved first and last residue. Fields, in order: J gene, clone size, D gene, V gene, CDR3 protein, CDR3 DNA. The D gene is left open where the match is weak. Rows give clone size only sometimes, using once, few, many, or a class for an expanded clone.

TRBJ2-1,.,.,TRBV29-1,CSVERGTWDNEQFF,TGCAGCGTTGAACGCGGGACATGGGACAATGAGCAGTTCTTC
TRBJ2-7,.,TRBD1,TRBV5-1,CASSLRGQGPARSIEQYF,TGCGCCAGCAGCTTGAGGGGACAGGGGCCGGCCAGGAGCATCGAGCAGTACTTC
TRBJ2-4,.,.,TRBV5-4,CASSNVPAKNIQYF,TGTGCCAGCAGTAATGTCCCGGCCAAAAACATTCAGTACTTC
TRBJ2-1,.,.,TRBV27,CASRIGRNEQFF,TGTGCCAGCAGAATAGGTCGGAATGAGCAGTTCTTC
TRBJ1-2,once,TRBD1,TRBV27,CASSSGGSGYTF,TGTGCCAGCAGTTCAGGGGGAAGTGGCTACACCTTC
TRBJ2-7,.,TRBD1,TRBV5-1,CASSLDRDRIYEQYF,TGCGCCAGCAGCTTGGACCGGGACAGAATCTACGAGCAGTACTTC
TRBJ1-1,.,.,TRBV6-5,CASSGSSGGTEAFF,TGTGCCAGCAGTGGCTCCTCGGGTGGCACTGAAGCTTTCTTT
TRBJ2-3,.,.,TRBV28,CASDSRDGTDTQYF,TGTGCCAGCGATTCGAGGGACGGTACAGATACGCAGTATTTT
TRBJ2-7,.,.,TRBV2,CASSEGKLAETYEQYF,TGTGCCAGCAGTGAAGGGAAGCTAGCTGAGACCTACGAGCAGTACTTC
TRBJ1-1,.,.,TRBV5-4,CASSADSDRAFF,TGTGCCAGCAGCGCGGACTCAGATAGAGCTTTCTTT
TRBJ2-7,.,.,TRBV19,CASSISATYEQYF,TGTGCCAGTAGTATCTCAGCGACCTACGAGCAGTACTTC
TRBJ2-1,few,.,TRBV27,CASSGVYNEQFF,TGTGCCAGTTCGGGGGTATACAATGAGCAGTTCTTC
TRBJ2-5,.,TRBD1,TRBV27,CASSSVGTGQETQYF,TGTGCCAGCAGTTCTGTCGGGACAGGTCAAGAGACCCAGTACTTC
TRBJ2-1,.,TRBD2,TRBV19,CATRPRGSGELYNEQFF,TGTGCCACCAGACCCCGGGGTAGCGGGGAACTCTACAATGAGCAGTTCTTC
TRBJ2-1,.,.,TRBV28,CASSFDSGEQFF,TGTGCCAGCAGTTTCGACTCTGGTGAGCAGTTCTTC
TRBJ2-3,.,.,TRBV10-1,CASAWGGSTDTQYF,TGCGCCAGCGCATGGGGCGGCAGCACAGATACGCAGTATTTT
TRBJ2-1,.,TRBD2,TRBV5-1,CASSVRDYTYNEQFF,TGCGCCAGCAGCGTCCGGGACTACACCTACAATGAGCAGTTCTTC
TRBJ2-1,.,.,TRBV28,CASSFRGEGPSSYNEQFF,TGTGCCAGCAGTTTCCGTGGTGAAGGGCCTAGCTCCTACAATGAGCAGTTCTTC
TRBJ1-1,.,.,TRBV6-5,CASSYNEGDTEAFF,TGTGCCAGCAGCTACAATGAAGGGGACACTGAAGCTTTCTTT
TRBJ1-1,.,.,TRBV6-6,CASIDQGIAEAFF,TGTGCCAGTATCGATCAGGGAATCGCTGAAGCTTTCTTT
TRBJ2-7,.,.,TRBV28,CASSPYPPPASTYEQYF,TGTGCCAGCAGTCCATATCCTCCTCCAGCGTCTACCTACGAGCAGTACTTC
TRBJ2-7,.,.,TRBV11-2,CASSLEGLLGRYEQYF,TGTGCCAGCAGCTTAGAGGGTTTGTTAGGTCGGTACGAGCAGTACTTC
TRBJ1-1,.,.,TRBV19,CASSERRNTEAFF,TGTGCCAGTAGTGAACGAAGGAACACTGAAGCTTTCTTT
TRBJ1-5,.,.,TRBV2,CASSGGGATDQPQHF,TGTGCCAGCAGTGGCGGCGGGGCCACGGATCAGCCCCAGCATTTT
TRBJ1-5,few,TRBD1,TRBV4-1,CASSPGTGIQPQHF,TGCGCCAGCAGCCCCGGGACAGGGATTCAGCCCCAGCATTTT
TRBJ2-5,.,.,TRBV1,CTSSMLDKGNQETQYF,TGCACCAGCAGCATGCTGGACAAGGGAAACCAAGAGACCCAGTACTTC
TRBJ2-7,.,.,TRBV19,CASSMGNYYEQYF,TGTGCCAGTAGTATGGGGAATTACTACGAGCAGTACTTC
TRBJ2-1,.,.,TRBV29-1,CSVLVVEQFF,TGCAGCGTCCTAGTCGTGGAGCAGTTCTTC
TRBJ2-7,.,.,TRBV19,CASSIGQGGLYEQYF,TGTGCCAGTAGTATTGGCCAGGGTGGACTCTACGAGCAGTACTTC
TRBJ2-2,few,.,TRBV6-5,CASSPIAGELFF,TGTGCCAGCAGCCCAATCGCCGGGGAGCTGTTTTTT
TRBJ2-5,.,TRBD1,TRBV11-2,CASSSWTGGEETQYF,TGTGCCAGCAGCTCCTGGACAGGGGGGGAAGAGACCCAGTACTTC
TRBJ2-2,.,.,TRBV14,CASSPRDFNTGELFF,TGTGCCAGCAGCCCGCGGGACTTTAACACCGGGGAGCTGTTTTTT
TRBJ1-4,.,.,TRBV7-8,CASSSSLDEKLFF,TGTGCCAGCAGCAGCAGCTTGGATGAAAAACTGTTTTTT
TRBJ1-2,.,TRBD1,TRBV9,CASSGTGLTYGYTF,TGTGCCAGCAGCGGGACAGGACTGACTTATGGCTACACCTTC
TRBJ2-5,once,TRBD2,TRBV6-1,CASSELPSGSETQYF,TGTGCCAGCAGTGAGCTCCCTAGCGGGAGTGAGACCCAGTACTTC
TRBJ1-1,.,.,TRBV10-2,CASQPSRGTEAFF,TGCGCCAGCCAGCCCAGTAGGGGCACTGAAGCTTTCTTT
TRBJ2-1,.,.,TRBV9,CASSVGLEQFF,TGTGCCAGCAGCGTAGGGTTGGAGCAGTTCTTC
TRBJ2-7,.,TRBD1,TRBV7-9,CASSSSGTGSYEQYF,TGTGCCAGCAGCTCCTCTGGGACAGGGTCCTACGAGCAGTACTTC
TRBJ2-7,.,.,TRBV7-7,CASSQQWGYEQYF,TGTGCCAGCAGCCAACAGTGGGGCTACGAGCAGTACTTC
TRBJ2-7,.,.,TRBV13,CASSPRTITYEQYF,TGTGCCAGCAGCCCAAGGACTATAACCTACGAGCAGTACTTC
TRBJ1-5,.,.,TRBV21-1,CASSTPLAKDYQPQHF,TGTGCCAGCAGCACCCCTTTGGCCAAGGACTATCAGCCCCAGCATTTT
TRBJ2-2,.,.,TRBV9,CASSVVSGTGELFF,TGTGCCAGCAGCGTAGTTAGCGGCACCGGGGAGCTGTTTTTT
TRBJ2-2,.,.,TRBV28,CASRIAANTGELFF,TGTGCCAGCAGGATTGCAGCGAACACCGGGGAGCTGTTTTTT
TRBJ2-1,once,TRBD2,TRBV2,CASSETSGRGYNEQFF,TGTGCCAGCAGTGAAACTAGCGGGAGGGGCTACAATGAGCAGTTCTTC
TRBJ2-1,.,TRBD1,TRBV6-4,CASRGLRDSQYNEQFF,TGTGCCAGCAGAGGGCTCCGGGACAGTCAGTACAATGAGCAGTTCTTC
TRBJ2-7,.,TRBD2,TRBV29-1,CSVEEGEGSYEQYF,TGCAGCGTTGAAGAAGGGGAGGGCTCCTACGAGCAGTACTTC
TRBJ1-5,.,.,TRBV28,CASSLQGVGNQPQHF,TGTGCCAGCAGTTTACAAGGGGTAGGCAATCAGCCCCAGCATTTT
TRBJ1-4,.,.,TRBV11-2,CASSLRGGEKLFF,TGTGCCAGCAGCTTACGAGGTGGGGAAAAACTGTTTTTT
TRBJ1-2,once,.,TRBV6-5,CASSYSSTHGYTF,TGTGCCAGCAGTTATTCATCGACCCATGGCTACACCTTC
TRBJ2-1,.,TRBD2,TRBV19,CASSIGTSGLRDEQFF,TGTGCCAGTAGTATCGGGACTAGCGGGCTACGGGATGAGCAGTTCTTC
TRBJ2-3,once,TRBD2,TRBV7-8,CASSFEGAGGPADTQYF,TGTGCCAGCAGCTTTGAGGGAGCGGGAGGGCCTGCAGATACGCAGTATTTT